The 19 T cell receptor beta chains given below trace back to one sample, sequenced in a study of blood T cells in healthy people across ages. Then a second PCR, running roughly 7 to 11 cycles, was carried out with a sample-barcoded 5' primer and a J-beta primer mix. Each CDR3 protein is one row after TCRdb ran MiXCR on the 5' RACE reads. Among 540,000 or so distinct CDR3 sequences listed, 27% were seen once. Sequencing was done on a sample of blood. Receptors originate from a woman aged 70 to 79 in good health.

The rearrangement links TRBV12-3 or TRBV12-4 to TRBJ2-1, with 8 bases that match TRBD2. V shed 7 bases, J shed 4 bases, and the junction held 6 bases outside the gene matches. The CDR3 runs to 14 residues. This CDR3 is CASTRAGEYNEQFF. The CDR3 DNA is TGTGCCAGCACCCGAGCGGGGGAGTACAATGAGCAGTTCTTC.

The V and J genes are TRBV5-1 and TRBJ2-2; possibly TRBD1 for D (7 bases). The length of the CDR3 is 14 residues. The germline V gene encodes CDR1 SGHRS and CDR2 YFSETQ. The V and J ends lost 4 bases and 5 bases respectively, with 12 bases between them. The CDR3 here is CASSIQGRTGELFF. DNA for the CDR3: TGCGCCAGCAGCATACAGGGGAGGACCGGGGAGCTGTTTTTT. Based on the CDR3 plus reference TRBV5-1 and TRBJ2-2, the full variable domain is KAGVTQTPRYLIKTRGQQVTLSCSPISGHRSVSWYQQTPGQGLQFLFEYFSETQRNKGNFPGRFSGRQFSNSRSEMNVSTLELGDSALYLCASSIQGRTGELFFGEGSRLTVL.

The rearrangement joins TRBV20-1 to TRBJ2-3, with D possibly matching TRBD2 (5 bases). Germline V lookup: CDR1 DFQATT, CDR2 SNEGSKA (reference sequence). With 6 bases removed from V and 2 bases from J, the gap between germline ends came to 15 bases. This CDR3 contains 14 residues. CDR3 DNA sequence: TGCAGTGCCCCCACTAGATTCCTCACAGATACGCAGTATTTT. Amino acids: CSAPTRFLTDTQYF.

With regard to this clonotype: At one end, the junction sequence differs from germline, possibly due to a read error. The chain joins TRBV6-6 to TRBJ1-4; possible D gene TRBD1, 6 bases. CDR3 length: 14 amino acids. CDR1 is MNHNY, CDR2 SVGAGI, per germline (reference sequence). The CDR3, as DNA: TGTGTCAGCACCCGGGACACTCATAATGAAAAACTGTTTTTT. This translates into CVSTRDTHNEKLFF.

In its sample, this clonotype was seen a few times. CDR3 sequence (DNA): TGCAGTGCTCAAGGACAGGGCAGTTCTTACGAGCAGTACTTC. As protein: CSAQGQGSSYEQYF. The chain has TRBV20-1 and TRBJ2-7; 8 bases fit TRBD1. Germline assignment: CDR1 DFQATT and CDR2 SNEGSKA (reference sequence). Trimming took 5 bases from V and 4 from J; bases not matched to a gene: 10. The CDR3 has 14 residues.

J is TRBJ2-5 and V is TRBV5-1; 9 bases map to TRBD2. The germline V gene has CDR1 SGHRS and CDR2 YFSETQ. J gave up 5 bases and V 4 bases, and 9 bases lay outside the gene matches. The CDR3 contains 15 residues. CDR3 sequence (DNA): TGCGCCAGCAGCGTTATGGGAAGCGGGGGGGAGACCCAGTACTTC. Protein product: CASSVMGSGGETQYF.

Ten or more counts support this clonotype. The chain links TRBV7-2 to TRBJ2-5; 14 nucleotides line up with TRBD2. Germline V gene data show CDR1 as SGHTA and CDR2 as FQGNSA. V was clipped by 5 bases and J by 1 base; unmatched bases: 3. The CDR3 loop spans 16 amino acids. CDR3 nucleotide sequence: TGTGCCAGCAGCCTGGGACTAGCGGGGGTCCAAGAGACCCAGTACTTC. It yields the protein CASSLGLAGVQETQYF.

This clonotype was detected ten times or more. The chain combines TRBV20-1 with TRBJ2-5; D might be TRBD2 (6 bases). The germline V gene has CDR1 DFQATT and CDR2 SNEGSKA (reference sequence). Trimming left V 2 bases short and J 3 bases short, with 16 bases between. The CDR3 is 15 residues long. The CDR3 sequence: CSARTILGGEETQYF. The CDR3 nucleotides read TGCAGTGCTAGAACAATCCTGGGCGGGGAAGAGACCCAGTACTTC.

The V and J genes are TRBV5-1 and TRBJ2-3; D is tentatively TRBD1 or TRBD2 (6 bases each). CDR1 and CDR2 from the germline V gene are SGHRS and YFSETQ. The CDR3 extends over 15 amino acids. Trimming removed 1 base at V and 2 bases at J, with 11 bases between. The CDR3 reads CASSLQGTLTDTQYF. The CDR3 coding sequence is TGCGCCAGCAGCTTGCAGGGGACTCTCACAGATACGCAGTATTTT.

There are a few counts of this clonotype. J is TRBJ2-4 and V is TRBV6-2 or TRBV6-3; D might be TRBD2 (5 bases). CDR3 length: 13 residues. Trimming took off 8 bases at V and 3 bases at J, with 11 bases between the two ends. Germline CDR1 MNHEY, CDR2 SVGEGT. As DNA, the CDR3 is TGTGCCAGCGAGGGCTCGGACAAAAACATTCAGTACTTC. This codes for CASEGSDKNIQYF.

This clonotype was picked up a small number of times. This chain connects TRBV29-1 to TRBJ2-5, with 8 nucleotides matching TRBD1. The J call could be wrong; TRBJ2-7 is a better fit for the DNA end. Germline CDR1 is SQVTM and CDR2 is ANQGSEA. The CDR3 length is 12 residues. Here the CDR3 DNA reads TGCAGCGTGAGGACAGGGAACTACGAGCAGTACTTC. It codes for CSVRTGNYEQYF.

J is TRBJ2-1 and V is TRBV9; perhaps TRBD2 as D (7 bases). Germline lookup yields CDR1 SGDLS and CDR2 YYNGEE. The V end was cut by 0 bases, the J end by 6 bases, with 16 bases between. The CDR3 contains 16 residues. The CDR3 DNA is TGTGCCAGCAGCGTAGGGCCCGGAGGGGGGGCCAATGAGCAGTTCTTC. This translates into CASSVGPGGGANEQFF.

This clonotype was found many times. The chain couples TRBV4-3 to TRBJ1-2; 9 positions agree with TRBD1. V gave up 0 bases and J gave up 13 bases; unmatched junction bases: 18. Germline V lookup: CDR1 LGHNA, CDR2 YSLEER. The CDR3 length is 17 residues. CDR3 bases: TGCGCCAGCAGCCAAGAGTTGGGACAGGGCGACCGCCCGGCTAGCACCTTC. This codes for CASSQELGQGDRPASTF.

This clonotype was found once. The junction shows a germline mismatch at one end, possibly a read error. The V call is TRBV7-7, the J call TRBJ2-5, with D perhaps matching TRBD2 (7 bases). Germline CDR1 SSHAT, CDR2 FNYEAQ (reference sequence). The CDR3 runs to 15 residues. The CDR3 nucleotides read TGTGCTAGCAGCTTAGGGGGTCGTAGCGGGGAGACCCAGTACTTC. Protein sequence: CASSLGGRSGETQYF.

This clonotype turned up a few times. CDR3 nucleotides: TGCGCCAGCAGTTCAGGAGAATGGGGTGGCTACACCTTC. Translated, it gives CASSSGEWGGYTF. The chain recombines TRBV5-1 with TRBJ1-2; D gene unclear. With 5 bases removed from V and 7 bases from J, the gap between germline ends came to 15 bases. The CDR3 has 13 amino acids. Per germline, CDR1 SGHRS and CDR2 YFSETQ.

This chain joins TRBV5-1 and TRBJ2-7; the D gene is possibly TRBD1 (6 bases). The CDR3 length is 15 residues. Trimming cost V 0 bases and J 2 bases, with 12 bases left between them. The V gene's germline CDR1 is SGHRS and CDR2 YFSETQ. The CDR3 nucleotides read TGCGCCAGCAGCTTGGAGGTCAGGGGCGCCTACGAGCAGTACTTC. This sequence encodes CASSLEVRGAYEQYF.

The rearrangement joins TRBV7-3 to TRBJ2-2, with 7 bases matching TRBD1. The CDR3 covers 14 residues. Germline V gene lookup returns CDR1 SGHTA and CDR2 FQGTGA. J was trimmed by 7 bases and V by 4 bases; bases with no gene match: 6. This chain's CDR3 is CASSSSGGIGELFF. Written as DNA, the CDR3 is TGTGCCAGCAGCTCATCAGGGGGTATCGGGGAGCTGTTTTTT.

This clonotype occurred many times. The chain recombines TRBV6-1 with TRBJ2-1; 8 bases are shared with TRBD1. The trim removed 7 bases at V and 3 bases at J, leaving 2 bases unmatched. This CDR3 has 13 amino acids. Germline V gene data show CDR1 as MNHNS and CDR2 as SASEGT. Here the CDR3 DNA reads TGTGCCAGCAACGGACAGGGCTACAATGAGCAGTTCTTC. Protein sequence: CASNGQGYNEQFF.

This clonotype was seen only a few times. For the CDR3, the DNA is TGTGCCAGCAGCTCAGGTCGGACAGGGTCAAACGAGCAGTACTTC. Its translation is CASSSGRTGSNEQYF. This chain uses TRBV3-1 with TRBJ2-7; TRBD1 matches 8 bases. The CDR3 covers 15 residues. The junction had 11 bases not matched to a gene; V was cut back by 5 bases and J by 5 bases. Germline V CDR1 and CDR2: LGHDT, YNNKEL (reference sequence).